The 12 T cell receptor beta chains below all came from one sample that was sequenced in a study of cytotoxic CD8 clonotypes in ibrutinib-treated CLL. The protocol was immunoSEQ multiplex PCR, while the TCRdb copy is restricted to in-frame clones and leaves out a portion. The repertoire consists of some 120,000 clones, with approximately 81% occurring once and the leading ten covering about 3.3%. The input for sequencing was PBMCs, taken after 24 months of ibrutinib treatment. The source is a human donor with chronic lymphocytic leukemia.

J is TRBJ2-5 and V is TRBV5-4; D is perhaps TRBD1 (5 bases). Germline CDR1 reads SGHNT; CDR2 reads YYREEE (reference sequence). This CDR3 is built from 14 residues. Trimming cost V 0 bases and J 2 bases, with 8 bases left between them. CDR3 DNA: TGTGCCAGCAGCTTGGGACAGAGACAAGAGACCCAGTACTTC. As protein: CASSLGQRQETQYF. The whole variable domain, filled in from reference TRBV5-4 and TRBJ2-5, reads ETGVTQSPTHLIKTRGQQVTLRCSSQSGHNTVSWYQQALGQGPQFIFQYYREEENGRGNFPPRFSGLQFPNYSSELNVNALELDDSALYLCASSLGQRQETQYFGPGTRLLVL.

This chain connects TRBV5-1 to TRBJ1-1; D is possibly TRBD1 (5 bases). The CDR3 runs 15 residues. The V end was cut by 1 base, the J end by 4 bases, with 14 bases between. CDR1 and CDR2 from the germline V gene are SGHRS and YFSETQ. The CDR3 loop is CASSLKGASSTEAFF. CDR3 nucleotide sequence: TGCGCCAGCAGCTTGAAAGGGGCGTCGAGCACTGAAGCTTTCTTT.

The chain couples TRBV9 to TRBJ2-2, with a tentative D call TRBD1 (6 bases). V lost 0 bases and J lost 2, with 17 bases in between. CDR3 length: 18 amino acids. Per the germline V gene, CDR1 is SGDLS and CDR2 is YYNGEE. Here the CDR3 DNA reads TGTGCCAGCAGCGTAGCAACTGGGACATTCGGAAACACCGGGGAGCTGTTTTTT. The encoded protein is CASSVATGTFGNTGELFF.

The rearrangement links TRBV11-2 to TRBJ1-1; D uncertain. This CDR3 has 15 residues. Per the germline V gene, CDR1 is SGHAT and CDR2 is FQNNGV. V was trimmed by 1 base and J by 0 bases, leaving 9 bases between them. The CDR3: CASSLVGRMNTEAFF. CDR3 in DNA: TGTGCCAGCAGCTTAGTTGGCAGAATGAACACTGAAGCTTTCTTT.

This sequence joins TRBV7-9 and TRBJ2-7, with a tentative D call TRBD1 (6 bases). The CDR3 is 13 residues long. Germline lookup yields CDR1 SEHNR and CDR2 FQNEAQ (reference sequence). Trimming left V 0 bases short and J 3 bases short, with 6 bases between. CDR3 in DNA: TGTGCCAGCAGCTTAGCGGACAGCTACGAGCAGTACTTC. Translating it yields CASSLADSYEQYF.

The V and J genes are TRBV23-1 and TRBJ2-5, with 9 bases that match TRBD1. TRBV23-1 is placed among ORFs of uncertain function. V shed 2 bases, J shed 2 bases, and the junction held 3 bases outside the gene matches. The CDR3 is made up of 15 amino acids. The CDR3 region has the DNA TGCGCCAGCAGTCAACACAGGGGGCCGCAAGAGACCCAGTACTTC. Translating it yields CASSQHRGPQETQYF.

On this clone: Compared with germline, one end of the junction differs, possibly owing to a read error. The J gene is TRBJ2-1, the V gene TRBV13; no clear D. From germline, CDR1 is PRHDT and CDR2 FYEKMQ (reference sequence). The CDR3 contains 15 residues. CDR3 amino acids: CATSSPDTSYNEQFF. The CDR3 DNA reads as TGTGCCACCAGCTCCCCAGATACCTCCTACAATGAGCAGTTCTTC.

The chain has TRBV10-1 and TRBJ1-3; D not certain. The CDR3 has 16 residues. From germline, CDR1 is WNHNN and CDR2 SYGVQD (reference sequence). Deletions cut 0 bases from V and 4 bases from J, with 13 bases between. As DNA, the CDR3 is TGCGCCAGCAGTGAGTCGCGACACTTAGCGGGAAACACCATATATTTT. This sequence encodes CASSESRHLAGNTIYF.

This chain links TRBV19 with TRBJ2-5; 8 nucleotides match TRBD2. The V gene's germline CDR1 is LNHDA and CDR2 SQIVND (reference sequence). V lost 7 bases and J lost 2; bases outside the gene matches: 6. The CDR3 totals 14 residues. DNA of the CDR3: TGTGCCAGTAATCCGGGGGGGGAACAAGAGACCCAGTACTTC. Its protein product is CASNPGGEQETQYF.

The genes are TRBV6-1 and TRBJ2-3; 7 positions agree with TRBD2. The J segment lost 4 bases and the V segment lost 7 bases, leaving 2 bases of the junction unmatched. CDR3 length: 12 amino acids. Germline values: CDR1 MNHNS, CDR2 SASEGT. The CDR3 bases are TGTGCCAGCACGGCGGGGGCAGATACGCAGTATTTT. This translates into CASTAGADTQYF.

This chain connects TRBV5-6 to TRBJ2-1; D is uncertain. Germline CDR1 SGHDT, CDR2 YYEEEE. V gave up 0 bases and J gave up 3 bases, with 10 bases separating them. The CDR3 has 15 amino acids. The DNA of the CDR3 is TGTGCCAGCAGCTTGGTGGGTTCCCGCTACAATGAGCAGTTCTTC. It specifies CASSLVGSRYNEQFF.

The chain combines TRBV2 with TRBJ1-5, with 7 positions matching TRBD1. The V gene end was trimmed by 6 bases and the J gene end by 2 bases; junction bases not matched to a gene: 4. This CDR3 comprises 14 residues. The germline gives CDR1 SNHLY, CDR2 FYNNEI. For the CDR3, the DNA is TGTGCCAGCAGCAATGACAGGGGCAATCAGCCCCAGCATTTT. Translation gives CASSNDRGNQPQHF.